This TCR beta chain was captured by sequencing in a study of T cell responses to AZD1222 COVID-19 vaccine. Study background: Second doses that came at about 4 or about 12 weeks were put together. Findings of the study overall: CD4 TCRs associated with vaccination spanned spike, dominating at 160-218 and 743-854.

Germline values: CDR1 SNHLY, CDR2 FYNNEI. The V end was cut by 7 bases, the J end by 3 bases, with 14 bases between. The CDR3 has 14 amino acids. Concerning this clone itself: Its specificity is unknown.

The data were produced by immunoSEQ multiplex PCR, yet TCRdb's version contains in-frame clones alone and is incomplete. Among approximately 140,000 clones listed, around 89% were seen once. This TCR was sampled from an adult in good health. This material consisted of peripheral blood, taken on day 0 of AZD1222 vaccination. The V and J genes are TRBV2 and TRBJ2-3; D possibly corresponds to TRBD1 (6 bases). The CDR3 sequence is CASTGQIRTDTQYF. Here the CDR3 DNA reads TGTGCCAGCACAGGACAGATCAGGACAGATACGCAGTATTTT.